This T cell receptor (beta chain) was observed in a study of cytomegalovirus exposure and HLA in healthy donors. In regard to this clone: Its antigen remains unknown.

Healthy bone marrow donors formed the donor group. Study results and limitations: Among TCR sequences, most were rare, though some public TCRs appeared in many donors.

There are 15 residues in the CDR3. Losses at the gene ends were 4 bases for V and 10 bases for J; bases not matched to a gene: 16. The germline V gene has CDR1 SGHNT and CDR2 YYREEE (reference sequence). The PCR contained 60 Vbeta and 13 Jbeta primers. The assay was immunoSEQ multiplex PCR, and TCRdb's table has in-frame clones only and misses some. Of about 160,000 clones in the sample, 85% were seen once. The receptor's source is a man aged 18 to 30 in good health and CMV-seropositive. The sequencing sample was made of PBMCs. The chain uses TRBV5-4 and TRBJ1-1; 7 bases are a match to TRBD1. Here the CDR3 reads CASSRGTDPQRGAFF. In nucleotides, the CDR3 is TGTGCCAGCAGCCGCGGGACAGATCCCCAACGAGGAGCTTTCTTT.